The 11 T cell receptor beta chains presented below share a single source sample, sequenced in a study of shared clonotypes between healthy human individuals. TCRdb's copy holds only in-frame clones and misses some; the assay was immunoSEQ multiplex PCR. Altogether under 1,100,000 clones are present, around 74% being singletons, with the ten largest covering 1.4% to 1.5%. The material sequenced was memory CD4+ T cells sorted from blood. The subset here: CD45RA-negative fraction. The receptors stem from a young man in good health.

About this clone: Its ends do not fully match the called genes, so a read error is possible. The rearrangement links TRBV6-1 to TRBJ1-3, with a tentative D call TRBD1 (6 bases). The CDR3 runs to 11 residues. Germline lookup yields CDR1 MNHNS and CDR2 SASEGT. Here the CDR3 reads CASTNPGELNF. The CDR3 DNA reads as TGTGCCAGCACTAATCCAGGGGAGCTCAATTTT.

The rearrangement uses TRBV5-1 and TRBJ2-3; TRBD2 aligns across 9 bases. There are 16 residues in the CDR3. The V gene end was trimmed by 0 bases and the J gene end by 5 bases; junction bases not matched to a gene: 7. CDR1 and CDR2 (germline): SGHRS, YFSETQ. The CDR3 spells CASSLDLAGYGDTQYF. In DNA form, the CDR3 reads TGCGCCAGCAGCTTGGACCTAGCGGGGTACGGAGATACGCAGTATTTT.

The chain uses TRBV29-1 and TRBJ1-2, with a tentative D call TRBD1 (5 bases). Germline-derived CDR1 and CDR2 are SQVTM and ANQGSEA. Trimming took off 7 bases at V and 3 bases at J, with 12 bases between the two ends. This CDR3 is built from 12 residues. Here the CDR3 DNA reads TGCAGCGGAGGGGACCGAGACTATGGCTACACCTTC. Its translation: CSGGDRDYGYTF.

The genes are TRBV7-9 and TRBJ2-5; 11 positions match TRBD1. This CDR3 contains 15 residues. Germline V lookup: CDR1 SEHNR, CDR2 FQNEAQ (reference sequence). The V segment lost 3 bases and the J segment 5 bases; nucleotides outside the gene matches: 5. CDR3 protein: CASSLGQGVRETQYF. CDR3 nucleotides: TGTGCCAGCAGCTTGGGACAGGGGGTTCGGGAGACCCAGTACTTC.

The V call is TRBV7-3, the J call TRBJ1-3; D gene unclear. Germline V gene sequence: CDR1 SGHTA, CDR2 FQGTGA. The germline V and J ends were trimmed by 5 bases and 0 bases, with 5 bases remaining between them. The length of the CDR3 is 13 residues. The CDR3 DNA sequence: TGTGCCAGCAGCCCAGGCTCTGGAAACACCATATATTTT. Encoded protein: CASSPGSGNTIYF.

V is TRBV14 and J is TRBJ2-7; the D is unclear. Trimming pared 4 bases from V and 0 bases from J, leaving 7 bases between. The CDR3 covers 13 residues. In germline, CDR1 is SGHDN, CDR2 FVKESK. CDR3 amino acids: CASSPPSSYEQYF. DNA for the CDR3: TGTGCCAGCAGCCCTCCAAGCTCCTACGAGCAGTACTTC. The entire variable domain, with the rest obtained from reference TRBV14 and TRBJ2-7, is as follows: EAGVTQFPSHSVIEKGQTVTLRCDPISGHDNLYWYRRVMGKEIKFLLHFVKESKQDESGMPNNRFLAERTGGTYSTLKVQPAELEDSGVYFCASSPPSSYEQYFGPGTRLTVT.

The chain employs TRBV6-1 and TRBJ2-7; D possibly corresponds to TRBD2 (6 bases). Germline V CDR1 and CDR2: MNHNS, SASEGT. This CDR3 region has 14 residues. V lost 1 base and J lost 2, with 9 bases in between. CDR3 DNA: TGTGCCAGCAGTGAAGGAGGGACTGCCTACGAGCAGTACTTC. This codes for CASSEGGTAYEQYF.

V and J are TRBV6-1 and TRBJ2-3; perhaps TRBD2 as D (5 bases). This CDR3 region has 12 residues. The germline gives CDR1 MNHNS, CDR2 SASEGT. V was trimmed by 1 base and J by 9 bases, leaving 8 bases between them. The CDR3 nucleotides read TGTGCCAGCAGTGAAGTAGGGAGAACGCAGTATTTT. It specifies CASSEVGRTQYF.

This clone was counted only a few times. V usage is TRBV28 and J usage is TRBJ1-2, with D maybe TRBD1 (6 bases). Germline V CDR1 and CDR2: MDHEN, SYDVKM. The V gene lost 5 bases and the J gene lost 7 bases, with 14 bases spanning the gap. The CDR3 sequence is 13 residues long. The CDR3 reads CASSILQGSGYTF. The DNA of the CDR3 is TGTGCCAGCAGTATCCTACAGGGATCTGGCTACACCTTC.

This clone was observed once. The chain joins TRBV5-1 to TRBJ1-5, with D perhaps TRBD1 (5 bases). Trimming took off 0 bases at V and 4 bases at J, with 11 bases between the two ends. Germline V gene lookup returns CDR1 SGHRS and CDR2 YFSETQ. The CDR3 is 15 residues long. The CDR3 spells CASSLEAGGNQPQHF. The DNA of the CDR3 is TGCGCCAGCAGCTTGGAGGCCGGGGGGAATCAGCCCCAGCATTTT.

In the case of this clone: This sample includes further DNA sequences coding for the same CDR3. V and J are TRBV6-6 and TRBJ2-5; D uncertain. Deletions cut 5 bases from V and 5 bases from J, with 9 bases between. CDR1 is MNHNY and CDR2 is SVGAGI in the germline V gene (reference sequence). This CDR3 has 12 amino acids. CDR3 sequence: CASSPGRETQYF. The CDR3 DNA is TGTGCCAGCAGTCCCGGGCGGGAGACCCAGTACTTC.